This T cell receptor beta chain was recovered during a study of OX40 agonist ivuxolimab in advanced cancers. Study background: Hepatocellular carcinoma, melanoma, renal cell or head and neck cancer occurred in dose-escalation patients. The mean age was roughly 60 years, ranging from about 23 to 79, with 65% to 85% of participants male.

General study findings and limits: The expanded peripheral T cells' antigen specificity was not determined.

Libraries were prepared by immunoSEQ multiplex PCR; TCRdb keeps only in-frame clonotypes and omits some of them. Among fewer than 70,000 clones listed, more than 70% were seen once. Of note for this clone: The antigen is undetermined.

This CDR3 has 12 residues. The germline V gene encodes CDR1 GTSNPN and CDR2 SVGIG (reference sequence). V was clipped by 3 bases and J by 4 bases, with 9 bases between them. The sample was CD4+ or CD8+ T cells sorted from blood, taken in a trial of the OX40 agonist ivuxolimab. The J gene is TRBJ1-1, the V gene TRBV30, with D tentatively TRBD1 (6 bases). This clonotype was sampled from an adult with an advanced solid tumor such as melanoma, head and neck, liver or kidney cancer. In DNA form, the CDR3 reads TGTGCCTGGAGGGGGGCGAGCACTGAAGCTTTCTTT. Its protein is CAWRGASTEAFF.